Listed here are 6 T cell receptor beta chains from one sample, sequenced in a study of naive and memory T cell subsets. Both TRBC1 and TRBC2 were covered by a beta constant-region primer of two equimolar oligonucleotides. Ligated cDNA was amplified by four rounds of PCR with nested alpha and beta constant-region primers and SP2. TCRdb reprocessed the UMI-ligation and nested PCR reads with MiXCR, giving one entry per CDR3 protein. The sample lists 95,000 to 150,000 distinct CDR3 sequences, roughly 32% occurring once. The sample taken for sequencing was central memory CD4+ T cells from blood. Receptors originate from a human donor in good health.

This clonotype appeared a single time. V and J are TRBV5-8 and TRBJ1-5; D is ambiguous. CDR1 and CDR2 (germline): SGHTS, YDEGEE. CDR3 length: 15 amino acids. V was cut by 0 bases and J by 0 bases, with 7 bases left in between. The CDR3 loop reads CASSLGIHSNQPQHF. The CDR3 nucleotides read TGTGCCAGCAGCTTGGGAATCCATAGCAATCAGCCCCAGCATTTT.

The CDR3 sequence: CASSLGRGGYTF. As DNA, the CDR3 is TGTGCCAGCAGTTTAGGACGAGGTGGCTACACCTTC. The rearrangement links TRBV12-3 or TRBV12-4 to TRBJ1-2; D remains unclear. V was shortened by 1 base and J by 7 bases, with 7 bases between the two germline ends. CDR3 length: 12 amino acids.

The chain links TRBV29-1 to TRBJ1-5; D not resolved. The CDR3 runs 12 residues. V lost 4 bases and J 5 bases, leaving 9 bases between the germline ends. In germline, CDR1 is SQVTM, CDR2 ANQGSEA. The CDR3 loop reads CSVGAADQPQHF. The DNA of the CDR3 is TGCAGCGTTGGTGCGGCGGATCAGCCCCAGCATTTT. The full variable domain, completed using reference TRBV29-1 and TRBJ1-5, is SAVISQKPSRDICQRGTSLTIQCQVDSQVTMMFWYRQQPGQSLTLIATANQGSEATYESGFVIDKFPISRPNLTFSTLTVSNMSPEDSSIYLCSVGAADQPQHFGDGTRLSIL.

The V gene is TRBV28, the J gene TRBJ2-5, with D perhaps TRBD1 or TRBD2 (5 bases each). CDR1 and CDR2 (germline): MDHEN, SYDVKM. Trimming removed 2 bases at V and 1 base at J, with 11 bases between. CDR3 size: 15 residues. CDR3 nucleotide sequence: TGTGCCAGCAGTTTAGGGGACGCCTTCCAAGAGACCCAGTACTTC. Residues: CASSLGDAFQETQYF.

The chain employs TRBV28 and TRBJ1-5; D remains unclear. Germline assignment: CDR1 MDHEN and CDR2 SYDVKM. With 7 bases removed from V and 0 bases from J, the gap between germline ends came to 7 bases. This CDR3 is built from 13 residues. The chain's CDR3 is CASKIRSNQPQHF. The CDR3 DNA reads TGTGCCAGCAAGATACGTAGCAATCAGCCCCAGCATTTT.

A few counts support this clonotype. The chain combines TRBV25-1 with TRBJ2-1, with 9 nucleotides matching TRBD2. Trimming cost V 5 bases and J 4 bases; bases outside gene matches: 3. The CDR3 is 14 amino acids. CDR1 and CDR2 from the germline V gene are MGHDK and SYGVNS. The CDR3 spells CASSRLAGYNEQFF. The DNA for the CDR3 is TGTGCCAGCAGTCGCCTAGCGGGGTACAATGAGCAGTTCTTC.